A single sample gave rise to the 28 T cell receptor beta chains below, sequenced in a study of T cell repertoires in cytomegalovirus infection. No antigen has been assigned to these receptors. TCRdb re-called the reads through MiXCR, storing one row per CDR3 protein. The data show a few hundred thousand distinct CDR3 sequences, with about 25% seen just once and 13% held by the top ten. The specimen was cultured PBMCs, collected from culture after CMV antigen stimulation. The receptors here all came from a human donor in good health (CMV status not recorded). Some clones in this sample may be carry-over from other donors' samples.

V usage is TRBV30 and J usage is TRBJ2-3; D is possibly TRBD2 (5 bases). Germline assignment: CDR1 GTSNPN and CDR2 SVGIG (reference sequence). V lost 0 bases and J 1 base, leaving 11 bases between the germline ends. This CDR3 is 15 amino acids long. The CDR3 loop is CAWSVHSGRTDTQYF. CDR3 DNA: TGTGCCTGGAGTGTACACAGCGGACGCACAGATACGCAGTATTTT.

CDR3 in DNA: TGTGCCAGCAGCTTGACTAGCCTACCGTCGGATCTGGCCTCTAATGAGCAGTTCTTC. It encodes CASSLTSLPSDLASNEQFF. The J gene is TRBJ2-1, the V gene TRBV5-5; TRBD2 is a possible D gene (6 bases). V gave up 1 base and J gave up 7 bases, with 27 bases separating them. This CDR3 comprises 19 residues. CDR1 and CDR2 (germline): SGHKS, YYEKEE (reference sequence).

This clonotype was seen ten or more times. The chain couples TRBV7-2 to TRBJ2-7; D call uncertain. V lost 7 bases to trimming and J lost 6 bases, with 13 bases between them. The CDR3 totals 12 residues. Germline CDR1 and CDR2: SGHTA and FQGNSA. The CDR3 nucleotides are TGTGCCAGCACCGAACTACTGAGCGAGCAGTACTTC. It is translated as CASTELLSEQYF.

V is TRBV10-3 and J is TRBJ1-4, with 9 bases identical to TRBD1. The CDR3 totals 14 residues. V was pared by 10 bases and J by 5 bases, with 8 bases of the junction left unmatched. Germline lookup yields CDR1 ENHRY and CDR2 SYGVKD. CDR3 amino acids: CASWTGTGNEKLFF. CDR3 nucleotides: TGTGCCAGCTGGACCGGGACAGGGAATGAAAAACTGTTTTTT.

In its sample, this clonotype was seen a few times. The chain employs TRBV24-1 and TRBJ2-1; TRBD2 agrees at 10 bases. CDR3 size: 15 residues. V shed 2 bases, J shed 3 bases, and the junction held 0 bases outside the gene matches. The germline V gene has CDR1 KGHDR and CDR2 SFDVKD. CDR3 loop: CATSDSSGGYNEQFF. For the CDR3, the DNA is TGTGCCACCAGTGATTCTAGCGGGGGCTACAATGAGCAGTTCTTC.

This clonotype was seen repeatedly, ten times or more. V usage is TRBV7-2 and J usage is TRBJ1-1; no definite D call. This CDR3 is 14 amino acids long. V shed 1 base and J shed 1 base, with 7 bases lying between them. From germline, CDR1 is SGHTA and CDR2 FQGNSA. The CDR3 nucleotides read TGTGCCAGCAGCTTAGGAGTAGGGAACACTGAAGCTTTCTTT. Translated, it gives CASSLGVGNTEAFF.

The V call is TRBV24-1, the J call TRBJ2-3; no firm D call. The length of the CDR3 is 14 residues. Germline-derived CDR1 and CDR2 are KGHDR and SFDVKD. The V and J ends lost 7 bases and 0 bases respectively, with 10 bases between them. CDR3 region: CATRADSSTDTQYF. CDR3 nucleotides: TGTGCCACCAGGGCAGATTCTAGCACAGATACGCAGTATTTT.

The rearrangement joins TRBV20-1 to TRBJ1-2, with a possible D match to TRBD1 (6 bases). V was trimmed by 3 bases and J by 5 bases, leaving 19 bases between them. Germline lookup yields CDR1 DFQATT and CDR2 SNEGSKA (reference sequence). The CDR3 totals 15 residues. The CDR3 protein is CSASPPLTGYYGYTF. CDR3 DNA: TGCAGTGCTAGCCCACCCCTGACAGGATATTATGGCTACACCTTC.

This chain joins TRBV3-1 and TRBJ1-2; D gene ambiguous. The CDR3 loop spans 13 amino acids. V lost 0 bases, J lost 5 bases, and 7 bases lay in between. Germline V CDR1 and CDR2: LGHDT, YNNKEL (reference sequence). The DNA of the CDR3 is TGTGCCAGCAGCCAAGATAGCCTGTATGGCTACACCTTC. Translation gives CASSQDSLYGYTF. The variable domain in full, with the rest retrieved from reference TRBV3-1 and TRBJ1-2, is DTAVSQTPKYLVTQMGNDKSIKCEQNLGHDTMYWYKQDSKKFLKIMFSYNNKELIINETVPNRFSPKSPDKAHLNLHINSLELGDSAVYFCASSQDSLYGYTFGSGTRLTVV.

V and J are TRBV19 and TRBJ2-1; D may correspond to TRBD1 or TRBD2 (5 bases each). V was shortened by 3 bases and J by 5 bases, with 14 bases between the two germline ends. Germline V CDR1 and CDR2: LNHDA, SQIVND (reference sequence). The CDR3 is made up of 15 amino acids. The CDR3 reads CASSIEPGPNNEQFF. CDR3 coding DNA: TGTGCCAGTAGTATTGAACCGGGACCAAACAATGAGCAGTTCTTC.

This clonotype has more than one count but fewer than ten. The chain carries TRBV15 and TRBJ1-4; D is undetermined. Germline V CDR1 and CDR2: LNHNV, YYDKDF (reference sequence). The length of the CDR3 is 16 residues. Trimming removed 0 bases from V and 2 bases from J, with 10 bases in between. CDR3 nucleotide sequence: TGTGCCACCAGCAGAGATAGAAGCCAGACTAATGAAAAACTGTTTTTT. This sequence encodes CATSRDRSQTNEKLFF.

CDR3: CASLQGVGTEAFF. The CDR3 DNA reads as TGTGCCAGTTTACAGGGGGTGGGCACTGAAGCTTTCTTT. The chain links TRBV19 to TRBJ1-1, with TRBD1 matching 8 bases. Germline V gene sequence: CDR1 LNHDA, CDR2 SQIVND (reference sequence). The CDR3 has 13 residues. J gave up 4 bases and V 8 bases, and 6 bases lay outside the gene matches.

This clonotype was counted many times. V is TRBV20-1 and J is TRBJ2-6, with D uncertain. CDR3 size: 14 residues. Germline V gives CDR1 DFQATT, CDR2 SNEGSKA (reference sequence). V lost 7 bases and J 0 bases, leaving 10 bases between the germline ends. The chain's CDR3 is CSGRSGSGANVLTF. For the CDR3, the DNA is TGCAGTGGAAGGTCGGGCTCTGGGGCCAACGTCCTGACTTTC.

This clonotype has at least ten counts. The rearrangement joins TRBV7-9 to TRBJ2-7; D possibly corresponds to TRBD2 (6 bases). The CDR3 is 12 residues long. The V gene's germline CDR1 is SEHNR and CDR2 FQNEAQ (reference sequence). V was trimmed by 5 bases and J by 6 bases, leaving 11 bases between them. The CDR3 spells CASSMDYREQYF. The CDR3 bases are TGTGCCAGCAGCATGGACTACCGCGAGCAGTACTTC.

The chain combines TRBV18 with TRBJ1-3; the D is unclear. V was cut by 0 bases and J by 0 bases, with 9 bases left in between. CDR1 is KGHSH, CDR2 LQKENI, per germline. The CDR3 loop spans 16 amino acids. Here the CDR3 DNA reads TGTGCCAGCTCACCACCTGGGAACCCCTCTGGAAACACCATATATTTT. This translates into CASSPPGNPSGNTIYF. Together with reference TRBV18 and TRBJ1-3, the CDR3 gives the full variable domain: NAGVMQNPRHLVRRRGQEARLRCSPMKGHSHVYWYRQLPEEGLKFMVYLQKENIIDESGMPKERFSAEFPKEGPSILRIQQVVRGDSAAYFCASSPPGNPSGNTIYFGEGSWLTVV.

This clonotype was recorded a few times. The CDR3 DNA reads TGTGCCAGCAGCCGAGGACTTCTGAACACTGAAGCTTTCTTT. Translated, it gives CASSRGLLNTEAFF. The rearrangement joins TRBV14 to TRBJ1-1; D gene ambiguous. The CDR3 consists of 14 residues. V lost 4 bases and J lost 0, with 9 bases in between. Germline-derived CDR1 and CDR2 are SGHDN and FVKESK.

This chain joins TRBV5-1 and TRBJ1-1, with 8 bases that match TRBD1. After removal of 4 bases from V and 3 bases from J, the junction contained 8 bases not matched to a gene. Germline V gene data show CDR1 as SGHRS and CDR2 as YFSETQ. The CDR3 totals 15 residues. The CDR3 is CASSPGQGRDTEAFF. The CDR3, as DNA: TGCGCCAGCAGCCCCGGACAGGGACGGGACACTGAAGCTTTCTTT.

Many counts were recorded for this clonotype. The rearrangement joins TRBV7-8 to TRBJ2-1, with TRBD1 matching over 7 bases. V shed 1 base, J shed 0 bases, and the junction held 3 bases outside the gene matches. From germline, CDR1 is SGHVS and CDR2 FQNEAQ. The CDR3 loop spans 16 amino acids. CDR3 region: CASSLGAGGSYNEQFF. DNA for the CDR3: TGTGCCAGCAGCTTAGGGGCAGGGGGCTCCTACAATGAGCAGTTCTTC.

There are a few counts of this clonotype. This chain links TRBV5-4 with TRBJ2-5; D not resolved. The CDR3 sequence is 13 residues long. The ends were cut back, 5 bases at V and 4 bases at J, with 12 bases in the middle. CDR1 SGHNT and CDR2 YYREEE come from the germline V gene (reference sequence). CDR3 residues: CASRSTERETQYF. CDR3 DNA sequence: TGTGCCAGCAGGTCTACAGAGAGAGAGACCCAGTACTTC.

The chain recombines TRBV7-2 with TRBJ2-1; no firm D call. There are 12 residues in the CDR3. Germline assignment: CDR1 SGHTA and CDR2 FQGNSA. V dropped 6 bases and J dropped 5 bases, with 8 bases sitting between them. CDR3 sequence reads: CASSLRDNEQFF. DNA of the CDR3: TGTGCCAGCAGTTTACGGGACAATGAGCAGTTCTTC. Full variable domain (remainder filled in from reference TRBV7-2 and TRBJ2-1): GAGVSQSPSNKVTEKGKDVELRCDPISGHTALYWYRQSLGQGLEFLIYFQGNSAPDKSGLPSDRFSAERTGGSVSTLTIQRTQQEDSAVYLCASSLRDNEQFFGPGTRLTVL.

Worth noting for this clonotype: A read error is possible here, since a much larger clone lies one base away. This rearrangement joins TRBV19 to TRBJ2-2; 10 nucleotides line up with TRBD2. The CDR3 spans 17 residues. CDR1 is LNHDA and CDR2 is SQIVND in the germline V gene (reference sequence). As DNA, the CDR3 is TGTGCCAGTAGTATAGGATTACTAGCGGGATTCACCGGGGAGCTGCTTTTT. Encoded protein: CASSIGLLAGFTGELLF.

This clonotype was seen a few times. V gene TRBV5-1 combines with J gene TRBJ1-1; D gene uncertain. CDR1 and CDR2 from the germline V gene are SGHRS and YFSETQ. V lost 4 bases and J 1 base, leaving 11 bases between the germline ends. This CDR3 spans 14 amino acids. CDR3 nucleotides: TGCGCCAGCAGCCAGGAAAACAAGAACACTGAAGCTTTCTTT. Its translation: CASSQENKNTEAFF.

This clonotype has just a few counts. The V gene is TRBV7-8, the J gene TRBJ2-1; 7 nucleotides agree with TRBD1. Germline V gives CDR1 SGHVS, CDR2 FQNEAQ. The ends lost 5 bases at V and 1 base at J; junction bases unmatched: 5. The CDR3 is 15 amino acids. The CDR3 region is CASSGDRESYNEQFF. The DNA for the CDR3 is TGTGCCAGCAGCGGCGACAGGGAGTCCTACAATGAGCAGTTCTTC.

This clonotype showed up just a few times. V is TRBV12-3 or TRBV12-4 and J is TRBJ2-5; D is possibly TRBD2 (6 bases). The length of the CDR3 is 15 residues. V was shortened by 2 bases and J by 5 bases, with 15 bases between the two germline ends. CDR3 residues: CASSLRGGGGETQYF. The CDR3, as DNA: TGTGCCAGCAGTTTAAGGGGCGGTGGGGGGGAGACCCAGTACTTC.

The V call is TRBV28, the J call TRBJ2-7; possibly TRBD1 for D (6 bases). V dropped 9 bases and J dropped 4 bases, with 22 bases sitting between them. Germline values: CDR1 MDHEN, CDR2 SYDVKM. CDR3 size: 15 residues. The CDR3 is CASIAPGSRGYEQYF. The DNA for the CDR3 is TGTGCCAGTATCGCTCCGGGATCCAGGGGATACGAGCAGTACTTC.

The rearrangement links TRBV4-1 to TRBJ2-7; TRBD1 matches 9 bases. From germline, CDR1 is MGHRA and CDR2 YSYEKL. The CDR3 sequence is 15 residues long. J was trimmed by 6 bases and V by 0 bases; bases with no gene match: 6. In DNA form, the CDR3 reads TGCGCCAGCAGCCAAGAGGGGACAGGGTATATCGAGCAGTACTTC. This gives the protein CASSQEGTGYIEQYF.

The V gene is TRBV19, the J gene TRBJ2-6; D is uncertain. The V and J ends lost 5 bases and 7 bases respectively, with 12 bases between them. The CDR3 is 14 residues long. CDR1 LNHDA and CDR2 SQIVND come from the germline V gene (reference sequence). The CDR3 bases are TGTGCCAGTAGTGCAGACGGCAGTGCCAACGTCCTGACTTTC. Its protein product is CASSADGSANVLTF.

The V gene is TRBV5-1, the J gene TRBJ2-1, with 8 bases identical to TRBD1. Trimming took 1 base from V and 8 from J; bases not matched to a gene: 11. The germline V gene encodes CDR1 SGHRS and CDR2 YFSETQ. The CDR3 length is 16 residues. The CDR3, as DNA: TGCGCCAGCAGCTTGATGGCCAGGGGGCGTTCGGATGAGCAGTTCTTC. Its protein product is CASSLMARGRSDEQFF. The entire variable domain, with the rest obtained from reference TRBV5-1 and TRBJ2-1, is as follows: KAGVTQTPRYLIKTRGQQVTLSCSPISGHRSVSWYQQTPGQGLQFLFEYFSETQRNKGNFPGRFSGRQFSNSRSEMNVSTLELGDSALYLCASSLMARGRSDEQFFGPGTRLTVL.